Given below is one T cell receptor (beta chain) in context. This entry belongs to a study of blood T cell repertoires in COVID-19. Study information: From the United States, Italy and Spain came samples of acute and convalescent COVID-19.

TCRdb's table, derived via immunoSEQ multiplex PCR, lists solely in-frame clones and lacks some. The table shows under 300,000 clones, with nearly 90% occurring only once. The length of the CDR3 is 16 residues. Germline trimming cut 0 bases from V and 4 bases from J; bases unmatched to any gene: 3. CDR1 is SGHRS and CDR2 is YFSETQ in the germline V gene. The chain carries TRBV5-1 and TRBJ2-2, with 10 bases matching TRBD1. The TCR sequence derives from a woman in her thirties who had recovered from COVID-19. The sequenced material came from PBMCs or T cells enriched from blood (not recorded which). In DNA, the CDR3 is TGCGCCAGCAGCTTGGAGGGGACAGGGGTCACCGGGGAGCTGTTTTTT. Translation: CASSLEGTGVTGELFF.